Listed here are 10 T cell receptor beta chains from one sample, sequenced in a study of T cells in Graves' hyperthyroidism and ophthalmopathy. The source material, RNA transcripts, was used to amplify TCR beta CDR3 regions. HTBI primers were employed in a first-round RT-PCR of the TCR CDR3. MiXCR, run by TCRdb on the multiplex PCR reads, gives a single entry per CDR3 protein. Among around 450,000 distinct CDR3 sequences listed, roughly 13% were seen once. Sequenced material: blood. The receptor set was obtained from a woman in her late teens or twenties with Graves' hyperthyroidism.

The rearrangement uses TRBV15 and TRBJ2-2; D gene ambiguous. Trimming shortened V by 2 bases and J by 5 bases, and 9 bases separated the two germline ends. Germline V CDR1 and CDR2: LNHNV, YYDKDF (reference sequence). The CDR3 covers 14 residues. CDR3 protein: CATSRRVGTGELFF. The CDR3 nucleotides are TGTGCCACCAGCAGAAGGGTAGGAACCGGGGAGCTGTTTTTT.

The chain employs TRBV19 and TRBJ2-1, with D hard to call. The CDR3 has 16 amino acids. The germline V and J ends were trimmed by 3 bases and 0 bases, with 12 bases remaining between them. The V gene's germline CDR1 is LNHDA and CDR2 SQIVND (reference sequence). CDR3 sequence reads: CASSIPETFSYNEQFF. DNA of the CDR3: TGTGCCAGTAGTATCCCAGAAACCTTCTCCTACAATGAGCAGTTCTTC.

This clonotype was seen at least ten times. The chain couples TRBV27 to TRBJ2-2, with 10 positions matching TRBD2. Germline V gene sequence: CDR1 MNHEY, CDR2 SMNVEV (reference sequence). This CDR3 region has 15 residues. V lost 2 bases, J lost 7 bases, and 4 bases stayed unmatched. Written as DNA, the CDR3 is TGTGCCAGCAGTTTAGGCCTAGCGGGAGTCGGGGAGCTGTTTTTT. Residues: CASSLGLAGVGELFF.

The gene calls are TRBV2 and TRBJ2-7; tentatively, D is TRBD1 (6 bases). The end of the DNA aligns better with TRBJ2-1, so the J call may be wrong. Germline V gene data show CDR1 as SNHLY and CDR2 as FYNNEI. The CDR3 contains 13 residues. CDR3 DNA: TGTGCCAGCAGCCTCGACAGGAGATACGAGCAGTTCTTC. Translation: CASSLDRRYEQFF.

This clonotype showed up many times. This chain connects TRBV28 to TRBJ1-2; no firm D call. The CDR3 runs to 15 residues. V lost 1 base, J lost 3 bases, and 12 bases lay in between. Germline CDR1 is MDHEN and CDR2 is SYDVKM. The CDR3 coding sequence is TGTGCCAGCAGTTTATTTAGGTCACCTTACTATGGCTACACCTTC. Residues: CASSLFRSPYYGYTF.

This clonotype occurred many times. This chain uses TRBV6-1 with TRBJ1-5; D remains unclear. The CDR3 is made up of 17 amino acids. Germline V gives CDR1 MNHNS, CDR2 SASEGT. Trimming removed 1 base from V and 0 bases from J, with 13 bases in between. Written as DNA, the CDR3 is TGTGCCAGCAGTGAAGATATAAGGAGAAATAGCAATCAGCCCCAGCATTTT. Residues: CASSEDIRRNSNQPQHF.

This clonotype has a count of ten or more. The chain employs TRBV7-9 and TRBJ2-5, with D perhaps being TRBD1 or TRBD2 (5 bases each). V lost 1 base and J lost 9, with 12 bases in between. Germline lookup yields CDR1 SEHNR and CDR2 FQNEAQ (reference sequence). The CDR3 is made up of 13 amino acids. The CDR3 loop is CASSLDEGSPQYF. In nucleotides, the CDR3 is TGTGCCAGCAGCTTAGATGAGGGGTCCCCCCAGTACTTC.

This clonotype was recorded at least ten times. The rearrangement links TRBV12-3 or TRBV12-4 to TRBJ2-7; TRBD1 matches at 8 bases. V shed 4 bases and J 4 bases; nucleotides not matched to a gene: 3. The CDR3 is 13 amino acids. The CDR3 sequence is CASSWQGAYEQYF. DNA for the CDR3: TGTGCCAGCAGTTGGCAGGGGGCTTACGAGCAGTACTTC.

This clonotype was detected only a few times. The chain employs TRBV5-6 and TRBJ2-2; D perhaps matches TRBD2 (5 bases). V gave up 6 bases and J gave up 7 bases, with 16 bases separating them. Germline loops: CDR1 SGHDT, CDR2 YYEEEE. The CDR3 has 14 amino acids. CDR3 in amino acids: CASKTLGYGGELFF. DNA of the CDR3: TGTGCCAGCAAGACACTAGGTTATGGCGGGGAGCTGTTTTTT.

This clonotype was counted many times. The V and J genes are TRBV6-1 and TRBJ1-1, with D possibly matching TRBD1 (6 bases). The V gene lost 7 bases and the J gene lost 5 bases, with 14 bases spanning the gap. Germline V gene sequence: CDR1 MNHNS, CDR2 SASEGT. The CDR3 has 13 amino acids. The CDR3 bases are TGTGCCAGCACCAATACAGGGTTGACTGAAGCTTTCTTT. Protein: CASTNTGLTEAFF.